Each of the 5 T cell receptor beta chains below was sequenced from the same sample in a study of blood T cell repertoires in COVID-19 (dated by TCRdb to about 2020). Receptor amplification or capture employed the immunoSEQ multiplex PCR assay. The clones in this table, taken by TCRdb from immuneACCESS, are in-frame only. Not every clone is retained; where verified, under half of the shortfall comes from an unresolved V gene, and the cause of the rest is unknown. The sample yields 200,000 to 250,000 clones; about 87% were counted once. The ten top clones hold 1.2% of the sample. The sequencing input was PBMCs or T cells enriched from blood (not recorded which). The origin of the receptors is a man under 40 who had recovered from COVID-19.

The CDR3 DNA follows: TGTGCCAGCAGTTCCGGACACGGCAGGGCGAACCAGCCCCAGCATTTT. Residues: CASSSGHGRANQPQHF. The chain joins TRBV28 to TRBJ1-5, with D perhaps TRBD1 (5 bases). V lost 4 bases and J 7 bases, leaving 20 bases between the germline ends. CDR1 is MDHEN and CDR2 is SYDVKM in the germline V gene. The CDR3 covers 16 residues. Full variable domain (remainder filled in from reference TRBV28 and TRBJ1-5): DVKVTQSSRYLVKRTGEKVFLECVQDMDHENMFWYRQDPGLGLRLIYFSYDVKMKEKGDIPEGYSVSREKKERFSLILESASTNQTSMYLCASSSGHGRANQPQHFGDGTRLSIL.

The rearrangement uses TRBV7-8 and TRBJ1-2; maybe TRBD1 (6 bases). The germline V gene has CDR1 SGHVS and CDR2 FQNEAQ. V shed 5 bases and J shed 7 bases, with 23 bases lying between them. The CDR3 has 16 residues. The CDR3 region is CASSPGQLRSLGGYTF. In DNA, the CDR3 is TGTGCCAGCAGCCCCGGACAGCTCCGAAGTCTAGGTGGCTACACCTTC.

The rearrangement links TRBV5-4 to TRBJ2-3; 9 bases map to TRBD1. CDR3 length: 15 residues. V shed 0 bases, J shed 3 bases, and the junction held 2 bases outside the gene matches. CDR1 is SGHNT, CDR2 YYREEE, per germline (reference sequence). CDR3 DNA: TGTGCCAGCAGCTTGGACAGGGGGCTAACAGATACGCAGTATTTT. Protein product: CASSLDRGLTDTQYF.

The CDR3: CASSKVGGSYNEQFF. The CDR3 DNA sequence: TGTGCCAGCAGCAAAGTTGGCGGGAGCTACAATGAGCAGTTCTTC. The genes are TRBV6-5 and TRBJ2-1, with 7 nucleotides matching TRBD2. CDR1 and CDR2 (germline): MNHEY, SVGAGI. The V segment lost 6 bases and the J segment 3 bases; nucleotides outside the gene matches: 8. The CDR3 sequence is 15 residues long.

This clone was recorded once. The same CDR3 can be traced to other DNA sequences in this sample. The gene calls are TRBV11-3 and TRBJ2-3; D uncertain. This CDR3 is built from 12 residues. In germline, CDR1 is SGHNT, CDR2 YENEEA. Trimming shortened V by 3 bases and J by 3 bases, and 4 bases separated the two germline ends. Written as DNA, the CDR3 is TGTGCCAGCAGCTTGAGGACAGATACGCAGTATTTT. Translated: CASSLRTDTQYF.